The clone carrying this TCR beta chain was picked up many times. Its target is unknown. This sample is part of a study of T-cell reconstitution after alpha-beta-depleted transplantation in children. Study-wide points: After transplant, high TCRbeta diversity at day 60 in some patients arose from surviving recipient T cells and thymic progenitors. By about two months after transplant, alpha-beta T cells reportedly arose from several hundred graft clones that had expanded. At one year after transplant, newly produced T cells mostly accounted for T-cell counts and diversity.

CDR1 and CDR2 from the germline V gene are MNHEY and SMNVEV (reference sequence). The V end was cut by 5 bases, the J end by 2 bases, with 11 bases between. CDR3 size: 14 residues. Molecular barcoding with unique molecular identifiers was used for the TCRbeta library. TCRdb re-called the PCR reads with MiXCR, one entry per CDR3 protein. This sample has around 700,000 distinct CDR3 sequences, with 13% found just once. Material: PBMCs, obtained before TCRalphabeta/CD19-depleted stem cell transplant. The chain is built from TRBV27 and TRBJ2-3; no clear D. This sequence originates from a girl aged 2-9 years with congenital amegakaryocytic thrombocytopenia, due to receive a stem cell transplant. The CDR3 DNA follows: TGTGCCAGCAGTCCCCCGCTATCCACAGATACGCAGTATTTT. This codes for CASSPPLSTDTQYF.